This T cell receptor (beta chain) came from a study of CD8+ T cells in alopecia areata. Only a few counts were recorded for this clone. What it recognizes is unknown. The germline gives CDR1 LGHNA, CDR2 YNFKEQ. V gave up 4 bases and J gave up 0 bases, with 11 bases separating them. This CDR3 has 15 residues. Extracted from the samples, RNA was reverse transcribed into cDNA to serve as the sequencing template. Here immunoSEQ multiplex PCR was the method, and the copy in TCRdb shows in-frame clones only, minus some. This sample yields around 270,000 clones, of which roughly 60% are seen a single time; 1.8% belongs to the top ten. The treatment here: oral pan-JAK inhibitor, 5-10 mg twice daily. Lesional scalp punch biopsies and peripheral blood came from alopecia areata patients. Points from the study as a whole: Tofacitinib significantly lowered scalp clonality and expanded CD8+ clones among the top 100.

The gene calls are TRBV4-2 and TRBJ2-3, with D tentatively TRBD1 (5 bases). The receptor comes from a human donor with alopecia areata. Source: CD4+ T cells sorted from blood, taken at week 24, from a patient treated with tofacitinib. As DNA, the CDR3 is TGTGCCAGCAGCCCCCGTACAGGCAGCACAGATACGCAGTATTTT. It yields the protein CASSPRTGSTDTQYF.